This entry features one T cell receptor (beta chain) sequence. Germline values: CDR1 MNHEY, CDR2 SVGAGI. This CDR3 comprises 14 residues. The entry originates in a study of T cell clusters in autoimmune cytopenias. One tube held mixed TRB-A and TRB-B primer pools for touch-down PCR. TCRdb reanalyzed the multiplex PCR reads and collapses them to one entry per CDR3 protein, without DNA. Reported are roughly 15,000 distinct CDR3 sequences; the ten largest clones contain around 3.5%. Each sample's input was 250 ng genomic DNA, 30,000 to 45,000 genome equivalents. These data were also reused for a study on T cell repertoires in aging, cancer and after chemotherapy.

Material for sequencing was peripheral blood. This chain links TRBV6-5 with TRBJ2-2; TCRdb returns TRBD2, unconfirmable since there is no DNA. This receptor was obtained from a human donor in good health. CDR3 sequence: CASTSGGDNGELFF.